The T cell receptor beta chain described here comes from a study of cytomegalovirus exposure and HLA in healthy donors. It was with 60 Vbeta and 13 Jbeta primers that the PCR ran. Sequencing used immunoSEQ multiplex PCR; TCRdb keeps in-frame clones, though not all of them. This table holds about 120,000 clones, around 70% found once. J lost 6 bases, V lost 5 bases, and 19 bases had no gene match. The CDR3 runs to 19 residues. Germline values: CDR1 MNHEY, CDR2 SMNVEV (reference sequence). The chain couples TRBV27 to TRBJ1-5, with 10 bases aligning to TRBD1. Sequenced sample: PBMCs. The TCR was taken from a woman aged 18-35 years in good health and CMV-seronegative. In DNA, the CDR3 is TGTGCCAGCAGTCCCATCTGGGGGGGACAGGGGAGAGTTGGTCAGCCCCAGCATTTT. Protein: CASSPIWGGQGRVGQPQHF.